This T cell receptor beta chain was documented in a study of identical twins. This clonotype was seen ten or more times. CDR3 length: 15 residues. With 4 bases removed from V and 2 bases from J, the gap between germline ends came to 12 bases. CDR1 and CDR2 from the germline V gene are LGHNA and YNFKEQ. TCRdb independently ran MiXCR on the 5' RACE reads; one entry per CDR3 protein. The data hold 450,000 to 650,000 distinct CDR3 sequences, with approximately 9.6% observed a single time. The sample was also reused in another study, on yellow fever vaccine responses in identical twins.

Sequenced: PBMCs. This chain joins TRBV4-2 and TRBJ2-1, with no clear D. The clonotype originates from a woman between 18 and 30 years old in good health. The CDR3 reads CASSPSLRTYNEQFF. CDR3 in DNA: TGTGCCAGCAGCCCATCGTTAAGGACCTACAATGAGCAGTTCTTC.